This TCR beta chain was identified during a study of early T cells in non-severe SARS-CoV-2 infection. Overall study: Chains from this unsorted whole-blood bulk RNA could not be paired.

MiXCR was run by TCRdb on the 5' RACE reads, yielding one entry per CDR3 protein. The repertoire consists of some 37,000 distinct CDR3 sequences, with roughly 9.7% occurring once and the leading ten covering around 10%. This clonotype was detected many times. With 4 bases removed from V and 8 bases from J, the gap between germline ends came to 18 bases. The CDR3 loop spans 14 amino acids. Germline V CDR1 and CDR2: SGHRS, YFSETQ. The receptor was derived from an adult who was a healthcare worker with PCR-confirmed SARS-CoV-2 infection or an uninfected control (not recorded which). V gene TRBV5-1 combines with J gene TRBJ1-2; D possibly corresponds to TRBD1 (5 bases). Sequencing was performed on whole blood. The CDR3 spells CASSPGVDKGGYTF. In nucleotides, the CDR3 is TGCGCCAGCAGCCCGGGGGTCGACAAGGGAGGCTACACCTTC.